One sample yielded the 25 T cell receptor beta chains listed below, sequenced in a study of T cells in Graves' hyperthyroidism and ophthalmopathy. Using RNA transcripts as the source, TCR beta CDR3 regions were amplified. A first-round RT-PCR of the TCR CDR3 used the HTBI primer set. TCRdb itself ran the multiplex PCR reads through MiXCR, one entry per CDR3 protein. The table has roughly 380,000 distinct CDR3 sequences, about 13% seen once. Material for sequencing was blood. The receptors here all came from a man aged 25-45 years with Graves' hyperthyroidism that later progressed to Graves' ophthalmopathy.

This clonotype has only a few counts. The V gene is TRBV15, the J gene TRBJ2-2, with D perhaps TRBD2 (7 bases). Germline loops: CDR1 LNHNV, CDR2 YYDKDF (reference sequence). The V end was cut by 1 base, the J end by 4 bases, with 13 bases between. The CDR3 contains 16 residues. CDR3 sequence (DNA): TGTGCCACCAGCAGAGTCTTGGGGGGGGCCACCGGGGAGCTGTTTTTT. It yields the protein CATSRVLGGATGELFF.

Ten or more counts support this clonotype. This chain links TRBV7-8 with TRBJ2-1, with TRBD2 matching over 13 bases. The CDR3 sequence is 17 residues long. The germline V gene encodes CDR1 SGHVS and CDR2 FQNEAQ. V dropped 5 bases and J dropped 9; count of bases not matched to a gene: 13. In DNA form, the CDR3 reads TGTGCCAGCAGCGTCCGACTAGCGGGGGGTTTAGTTTTTGAGCAGTTCTTC. It encodes CASSVRLAGGLVFEQFF.

The chain links TRBV3-1 to TRBJ2-2; D gene ambiguous. Germline values: CDR1 LGHDT, CDR2 YNNKEL (reference sequence). The V gene lost 1 base and the J gene lost 7 bases, with 10 bases spanning the gap. The CDR3 consists of 14 residues. The CDR3 nucleotides read TGTGCCAGCAGCCAAGGGGCCTACGGCGGGGAGCTGTTTTTT. Protein product: CASSQGAYGGELFF.

This chain joins TRBV6-1 and TRBJ1-6; D gene ambiguous. Trimming took off 1 base at V and 7 bases at J, with 11 bases between the two ends. Germline V gene data show CDR1 as MNHNS and CDR2 as SASEGT. CDR3 size: 15 residues. CDR3 coding DNA: TGTGCCAGCAGTGAAGGGGGTTATGGAAATTCACCCCTCCACTTT. Its translation: CASSEGGYGNSPLHF.

A remark on this clonotype: One end of the junction does not line up with germline, which may come from a read error. The chain uses TRBV3-1 and TRBJ2-2; 7 bases agree with TRBD1. The CDR3 totals 15 residues. Germline V gene lookup returns CDR1 LGHDT and CDR2 YNNKEL (reference sequence). This chain's CDR3 is CGSSRGQAGGGELFF. The CDR3 DNA follows: TGTGGCAGCAGCCGAGGACAGGCCGGAGGCGGGGAGCTGTTTTTT.

This clonotype was seen many times. This chain uses TRBV18 with TRBJ2-1; 7 nucleotides align to TRBD1. Germline V gene sequence: CDR1 KGHSH, CDR2 LQKENI. This CDR3 spans 14 amino acids. Trimming removed 3 bases from V and 7 bases from J; junction bases left unmatched: 6. This chain's CDR3 is CASSPSTGRNEQFF. CDR3 in DNA: TGTGCCAGCTCACCTTCGACAGGGCGGAATGAGCAGTTCTTC.

In its sample, this clonotype was seen many times. The genes are TRBV28 and TRBJ2-1; TRBD1 might be the D (6 bases). Germline values: CDR1 MDHEN, CDR2 SYDVKM. Trimming shortened V by 2 bases and J by 7 bases, and 15 bases separated the two germline ends. The CDR3 length is 15 residues. The DNA of the CDR3 is TGTGCCAGCAGTTTACAGGGGATTGGGCGGAATGAGCAGTTCTTC. Encoded protein: CASSLQGIGRNEQFF.

The DNA for the CDR3 is TGCGCCAGCAGCCGATCCGGGACAGCTAATGAAAAACTGTTTTTT. Its protein product is CASSRSGTANEKLFF. The chain is built from TRBV10-2 and TRBJ1-4, with 7 nucleotides matching TRBD1. The CDR3 runs to 15 residues. Trimming at V came to 6 bases and at J to 3 bases, leaving 7 bases not matched to a gene. From germline, CDR1 is WSHSY and CDR2 SAAADI.

This sequence joins TRBV4-1 and TRBJ2-1; D unclear. Germline CDR1 reads MGHRA; CDR2 reads YSYEKL. The CDR3 runs 14 residues. With 1 base removed from V and 4 bases from J, the gap between germline ends came to 8 bases. In DNA form, the CDR3 reads TGCGCCAGCAGCCAAGTCCAGCAGTACAATGAGCAGTTCTTC. It is translated as CASSQVQQYNEQFF.

This clonotype was recorded many times. V usage is TRBV7-9 and J usage is TRBJ2-3; 12 bases fit TRBD2. V gave up 4 bases and J gave up 1 base; unmatched junction bases: 3. The CDR3 is 16 amino acids. Germline-derived CDR1 and CDR2 are SEHNR and FQNEAQ (reference sequence). CDR3 in amino acids: CASSSTSGGRTDTQYF. The CDR3 bases are TGTGCCAGCAGCTCGACTAGCGGGGGACGCACAGATACGCAGTATTTT.

The chain joins TRBV12-3 or TRBV12-4 to TRBJ2-7, with 7 bases identical to TRBD1. Trimming removed 5 bases from V and 5 bases from J; junction bases left unmatched: 6. This CDR3 spans 13 amino acids. CDR3: CASSMTGSHEQYF. The CDR3 DNA is TGTGCCAGCAGTATGACAGGGTCCCACGAGCAGTACTTC.

This clonotype was counted only a few times. This rearrangement joins TRBV6-1 to TRBJ1-5, with TRBD1 matching over 7 bases. Germline V gives CDR1 MNHNS, CDR2 SASEGT. After removal of 7 bases from V and 7 bases from J, the junction contained 10 bases not matched to a gene. The CDR3 extends over 14 amino acids. For the CDR3, the DNA is TGTGCCAGCAACATGAGGGGGCTCGGGCAGCCCCAGCATTTT. Residues: CASNMRGLGQPQHF.

Concerning this clonotype itself: This may be a read error: a much more frequent sequence differs by one nucleotide. The rearrangement joins TRBV20-1 to TRBJ2-7, with D unclear. Trimming took 3 bases from V and 7 from J, leaving 22 bases between them. The CDR3 length is 15 residues. Germline V gene data show CDR1 as DFQATT and CDR2 as SNEGSKA (reference sequence). CDR3 amino acids: CSASAPGTSFNEQYF. CDR3 coding DNA: TGCAGTGCTAGCGCCCCCGGCACTTCTTTCAATGAGCAGTACTTC.

There are many counts of this clonotype. The chain recombines TRBV7-9 with TRBJ2-7; 13 nucleotides line up with TRBD2. V dropped 4 bases and J dropped 3; count of bases not matched to a gene: 3. The CDR3 runs to 15 residues. Looked up from germline, CDR1 is SEHNR and CDR2 is FQNEAQ (reference sequence). DNA of the CDR3: TGTGCCAGCAGCTCCCGGACTAGCGGGGGCTACGAGCAGTACTTC. Protein product: CASSSRTSGGYEQYF. Complete variable domain (other parts from reference TRBV7-9 and TRBJ2-7): DTGVSQNPRHKITKRGQNVTFRCDPISEHNRLYWYRQTLGQGPEFLTYFQNEAQLEKSRLLSDRFSAERPKGSFSTLEIQRTEQGDSAMYLCASSSRTSGGYEQYFGPGTRLTVT.

This clonotype was picked up many times. CDR3 sequence reads: CASSRGTESYGYTF. CDR3 coding DNA: TGCGCCAGCAGCCGCGGGACAGAATCTTATGGCTACACCTTC. This chain connects TRBV5-1 to TRBJ1-2; 7 nucleotides line up with TRBD1. This CDR3 spans 14 amino acids. Trimming removed 4 bases from V and 5 bases from J; junction bases left unmatched: 8. The V gene's germline CDR1 is SGHRS and CDR2 YFSETQ.

This clonotype was counted many times. This chain links TRBV28 with TRBJ1-1, with 7 nucleotides matching TRBD1. The germline V gene has CDR1 MDHEN and CDR2 SYDVKM. The CDR3 extends over 15 amino acids. The V gene end was trimmed by 6 bases and the J gene end by 3 bases; junction bases not matched to a gene: 10. CDR3 coding DNA: TGTGCCAGCAGAGATACAGGGGAAATTGACACTGAAGCTTTCTTT. Translating it yields CASRDTGEIDTEAFF.

This clonotype showed up many times. V and J are TRBV6-5 and TRBJ1-2, with D uncertain. This CDR3 has 16 amino acids. V was shortened by 0 bases and J by 3 bases, with 14 bases between the two germline ends. Germline CDR1 reads MNHEY; CDR2 reads SVGAGI. The CDR3 here is CASSYSSGWPYYGYTF. The CDR3 coding sequence is TGTGCCAGCAGTTACTCGTCCGGGTGGCCCTACTATGGCTACACCTTC.

The chain combines TRBV6-2 or TRBV6-3 with TRBJ2-1; weak D call: TRBD2 (6 bases). Germline V gene lookup returns CDR1 MNHEY and CDR2 SVGEGT. This CDR3 contains 13 residues. V lost 2 bases, J lost 8 bases, and 10 bases lay in between. CDR3 protein: CASSYDGLYEQFF. CDR3 DNA sequence: TGTGCCAGCAGTTACGACGGACTATATGAGCAGTTCTTC.

This clonotype was counted at least ten times. V and J are TRBV12-3 or TRBV12-4 and TRBJ2-6, with 8 positions matching TRBD2. The V segment lost 8 bases and the J segment 0 bases; nucleotides outside the gene matches: 0. The CDR3 is 14 amino acids. In DNA form, the CDR3 reads TGTGCCAGCCGGGGGGGCTCTGGGGCCAACGTCCTGACTTTC. This translates into CASRGGSGANVLTF.

This clonotype came up many times. The chain uses TRBV20-1 and TRBJ2-7, with 8 bases lining up with TRBD1. V was pared by 2 bases and J by 6 bases, with 6 bases of the junction left unmatched. CDR3 size: 13 residues. Germline CDR1 DFQATT, CDR2 SNEGSKA (reference sequence). CDR3 protein: CSARRGQALEQYF. In DNA, the CDR3 is TGCAGTGCTAGAAGGGGACAGGCCCTCGAGCAGTACTTC.

This clonotype has only a few counts. The J gene is TRBJ2-5, the V gene TRBV2, with 15 bases fitting TRBD2. Trimming cost V 6 bases and J 5 bases; bases outside gene matches: 10. This CDR3 comprises 17 residues. In germline, CDR1 is SNHLY, CDR2 FYNNEI. DNA for the CDR3: TGTGCCAGCAGGTACGGACTAGCGGGGGGGCGGCGGGAGACCCAGTACTTC. Encoded protein: CASRYGLAGGRRETQYF.

Ten or more counts support this clonotype. V and J are TRBV9 and TRBJ1-2; D is uncertain. The V end was cut by 0 bases, the J end by 7 bases, with 13 bases between. This CDR3 contains 14 residues. The germline V gene has CDR1 SGDLS and CDR2 YYNGEE. The CDR3 DNA sequence: TGTGCCAGCAGCGTAGATCTGCGGGTCGGTGGCTACACCTTC. Encoded protein: CASSVDLRVGGYTF.

The table lists this clonotype with many counts. CDR3 coding DNA: TGTGCCAGCAAGCTGGGGACCCCATTCAATCAGCCCCAGCATTTT. This codes for CASKLGTPFNQPQHF. The V and J genes are TRBV2 and TRBJ1-5; D may be TRBD1 (5 bases). The length of the CDR3 is 15 residues. Germline assignment: CDR1 SNHLY and CDR2 FYNNEI. Trimming took off 7 bases at V and 3 bases at J, with 16 bases between the two ends.

This clonotype was seen many times. The V and J genes are TRBV7-2 and TRBJ2-5, with 12 bases aligning to TRBD2. V shed 1 base and J 5 bases; nucleotides not matched to a gene: 2. The CDR3 totals 15 residues. Germline CDR1 and CDR2: SGHTA and FQGNSA. The CDR3 DNA reads as TGTGCCAGCAGCTTAGGACTAGCGGGGGCTGAGACCCAGTACTTC. It codes for CASSLGLAGAETQYF.

This clonotype was seen just once. With a much larger clone just one base away, this may be a read error. Lacking the conserved final phenylalanine or tryptophan, this CDR3 likely reflects a read error. The rearrangement joins TRBV6-1 to TRBJ1-5; D unresolved. Germline V CDR1 and CDR2: MNHNS, SASEGT. This CDR3 spans 15 amino acids. V shed 5 bases and J shed 0 bases, with 11 bases lying between them. CDR3 nucleotide sequence: TGTGCCAGCAGTAAACAGCAAAATAGCAATCAGCCCCAGCATCTT. This translates into CASSKQQNSNQPQHL.